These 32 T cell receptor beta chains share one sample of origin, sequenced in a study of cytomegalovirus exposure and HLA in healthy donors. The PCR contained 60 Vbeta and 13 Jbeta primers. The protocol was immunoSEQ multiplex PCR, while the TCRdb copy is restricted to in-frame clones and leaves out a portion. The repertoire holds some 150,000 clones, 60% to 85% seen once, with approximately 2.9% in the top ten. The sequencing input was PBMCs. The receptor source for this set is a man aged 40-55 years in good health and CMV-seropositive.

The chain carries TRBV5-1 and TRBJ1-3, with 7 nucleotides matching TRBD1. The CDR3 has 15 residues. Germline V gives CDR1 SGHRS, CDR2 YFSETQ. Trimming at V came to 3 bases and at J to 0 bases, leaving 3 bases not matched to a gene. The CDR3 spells CASSSSGGSGNTIYF. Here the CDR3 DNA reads TGCGCCAGCAGCTCTTCAGGGGGCTCTGGAAACACCATATATTTT.

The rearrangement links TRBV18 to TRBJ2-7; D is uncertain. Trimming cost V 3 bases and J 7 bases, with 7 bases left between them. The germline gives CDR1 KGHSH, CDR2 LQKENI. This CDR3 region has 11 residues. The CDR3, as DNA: TGTGCCAGCTCACCCCGCGTAGAGCAGTACTTC. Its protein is CASSPRVEQYF.

The CDR3 spells CASSLREAHPETQYF. The CDR3 nucleotides read TGTGCCAGCAGCTTGCGGGAGGCCCATCCAGAGACCCAGTACTTC. The chain links TRBV11-1 to TRBJ2-5; 8 nucleotides match TRBD2. CDR3 length equals 15 residues. Germline V gene sequence: CDR1 SGHAT, CDR2 FQDESV (reference sequence). After removal of 3 bases from V and 4 bases from J, the junction contained 7 bases not matched to a gene.

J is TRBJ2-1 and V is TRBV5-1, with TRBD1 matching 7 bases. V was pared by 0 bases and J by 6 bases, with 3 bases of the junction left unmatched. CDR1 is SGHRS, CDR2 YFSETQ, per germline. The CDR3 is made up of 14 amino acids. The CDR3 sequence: CASSLGQGVNEQFF. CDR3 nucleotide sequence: TGCGCCAGCAGCTTGGGACAGGGCGTCAATGAGCAGTTCTTC.

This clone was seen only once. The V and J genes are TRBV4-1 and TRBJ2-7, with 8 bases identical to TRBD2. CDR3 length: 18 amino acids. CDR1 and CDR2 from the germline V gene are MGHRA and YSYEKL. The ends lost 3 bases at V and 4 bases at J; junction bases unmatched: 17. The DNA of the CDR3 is TGCGCCAGCAGCCAGGGGGCCTCCAGCGGGAGCCTCGCGTACGAGCAGTACTTC. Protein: CASSQGASSGSLAYEQYF.

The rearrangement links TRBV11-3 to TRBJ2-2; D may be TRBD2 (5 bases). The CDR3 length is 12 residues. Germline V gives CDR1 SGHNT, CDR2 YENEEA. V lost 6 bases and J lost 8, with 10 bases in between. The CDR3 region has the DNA TGTGCCAGCAGGCCCACGGGGGGGGAGCTGTTTTTT. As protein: CASRPTGGELFF.

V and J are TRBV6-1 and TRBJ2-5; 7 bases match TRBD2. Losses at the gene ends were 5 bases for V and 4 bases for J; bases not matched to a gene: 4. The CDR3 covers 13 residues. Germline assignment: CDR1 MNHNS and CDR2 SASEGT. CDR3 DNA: TGTGCCAGCAGTTGGGGGGGGTCAGAGACCCAGTACTTC. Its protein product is CASSWGGSETQYF.

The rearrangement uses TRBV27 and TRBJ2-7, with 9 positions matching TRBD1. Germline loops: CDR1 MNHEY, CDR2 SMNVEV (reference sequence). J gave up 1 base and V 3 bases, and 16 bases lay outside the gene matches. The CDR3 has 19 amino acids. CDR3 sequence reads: CASSLAGQGTYRGSYEQYF. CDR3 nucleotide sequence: TGTGCCAGCAGTTTGGCGGGACAGGGCACTTACAGGGGATCCTACGAGCAGTACTTC.

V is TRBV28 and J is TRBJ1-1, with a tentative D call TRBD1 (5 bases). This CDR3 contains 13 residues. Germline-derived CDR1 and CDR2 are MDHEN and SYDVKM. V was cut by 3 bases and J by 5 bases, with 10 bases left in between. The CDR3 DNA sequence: TGTGCCAGCAGTTTTGGGGACTGGACTGAAGCTTTCTTT. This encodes CASSFGDWTEAFF. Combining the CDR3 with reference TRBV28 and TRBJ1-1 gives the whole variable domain DVKVTQSSRYLVKRTGEKVFLECVQDMDHENMFWYRQDPGLGLRLIYFSYDVKMKEKGDIPEGYSVSREKKERFSLILESASTNQTSMYLCASSFGDWTEAFFGQGTRLTVV.

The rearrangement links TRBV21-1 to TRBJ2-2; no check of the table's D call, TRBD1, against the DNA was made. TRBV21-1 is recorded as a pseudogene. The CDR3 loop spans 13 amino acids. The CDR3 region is CAGTGQNTGELFF. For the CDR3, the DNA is TGTGCCGGGACAGGACAGAACACCGGGGAGCTGTTTTTT.

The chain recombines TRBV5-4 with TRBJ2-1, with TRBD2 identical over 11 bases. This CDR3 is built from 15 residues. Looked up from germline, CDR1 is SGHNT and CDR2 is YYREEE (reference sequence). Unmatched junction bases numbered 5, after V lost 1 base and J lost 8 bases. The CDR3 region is CASSLPSGGPDEQFF. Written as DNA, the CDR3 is TGTGCCAGCAGCTTGCCTAGCGGGGGGCCGGATGAGCAGTTCTTC.

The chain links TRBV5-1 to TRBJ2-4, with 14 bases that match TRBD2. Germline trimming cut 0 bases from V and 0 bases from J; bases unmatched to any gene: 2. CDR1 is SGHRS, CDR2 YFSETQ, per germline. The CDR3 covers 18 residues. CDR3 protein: CASSLGGLAGGAKNIQYF. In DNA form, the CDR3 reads TGCGCCAGCAGCTTGGGAGGACTAGCGGGAGGAGCCAAAAACATTCAGTACTTC.

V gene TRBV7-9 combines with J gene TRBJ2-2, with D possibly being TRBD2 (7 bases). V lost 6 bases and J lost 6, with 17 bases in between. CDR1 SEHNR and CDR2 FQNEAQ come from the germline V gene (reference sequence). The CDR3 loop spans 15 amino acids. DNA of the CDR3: TGTGCCAGCAGGGGGGGGCAGCCTACCCCCGGGGAGCTGTTTTTT. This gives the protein CASRGGQPTPGELFF.

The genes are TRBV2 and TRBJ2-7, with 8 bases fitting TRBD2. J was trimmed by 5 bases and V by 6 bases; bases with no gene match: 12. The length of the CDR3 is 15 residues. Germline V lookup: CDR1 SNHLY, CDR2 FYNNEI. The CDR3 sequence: CASSQGLAGSHEQYF. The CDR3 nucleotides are TGTGCCAGCAGCCAAGGGCTAGCGGGTTCCCACGAGCAGTACTTC.

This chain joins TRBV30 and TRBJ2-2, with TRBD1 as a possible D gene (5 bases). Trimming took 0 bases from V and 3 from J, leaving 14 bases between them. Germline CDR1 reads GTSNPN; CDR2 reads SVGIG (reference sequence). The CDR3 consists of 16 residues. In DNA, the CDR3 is TGTGCCTGGAGTGTAGAGGCAGGGCAGTACACCGGGGAGCTGTTTTTT. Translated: CAWSVEAGQYTGELFF.

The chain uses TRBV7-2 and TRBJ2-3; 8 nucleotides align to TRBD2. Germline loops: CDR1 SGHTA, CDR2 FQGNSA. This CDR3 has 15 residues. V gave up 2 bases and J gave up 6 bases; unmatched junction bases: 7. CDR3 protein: CASSLQPSGSDTQYF. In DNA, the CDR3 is TGTGCCAGCAGCTTACAGCCCAGCGGGAGTGATACGCAGTATTTT.

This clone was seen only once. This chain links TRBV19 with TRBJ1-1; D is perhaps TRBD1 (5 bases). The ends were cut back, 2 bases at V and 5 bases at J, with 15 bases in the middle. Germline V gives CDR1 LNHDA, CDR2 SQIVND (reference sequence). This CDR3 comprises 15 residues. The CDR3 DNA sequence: TGTGCCAGTAGTATAAGTCCAGGGCTGAGGACTGAAGCTTTCTTT. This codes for CASSISPGLRTEAFF.

The DNA of the CDR3 is TGTGCCAGCACTCCCGGAACCGGGACTGAAGCTAACTATGGCTACACCTTC. Translated, it gives CASTPGTGTEANYGYTF. The chain couples TRBV7-9 to TRBJ1-2; the D gene is possibly TRBD1 (5 bases). V was shortened by 7 bases and J by 0 bases, with 21 bases between the two germline ends. The CDR3 is made up of 17 amino acids. Germline V lookup: CDR1 SEHNR, CDR2 FQNEAQ (reference sequence).

DNA for the CDR3: TGTGCCAGCAGACTTAATACCGCCGGGGAGCTGTTTTTT. This codes for CASRLNTAGELFF. The rearrangement joins TRBV7-8 to TRBJ2-2, with D unresolved. The V gene lost 6 bases and the J gene lost 6 bases, with 11 bases spanning the gap. CDR1 is SGHVS and CDR2 is FQNEAQ in the germline V gene. CDR3 size: 13 residues.

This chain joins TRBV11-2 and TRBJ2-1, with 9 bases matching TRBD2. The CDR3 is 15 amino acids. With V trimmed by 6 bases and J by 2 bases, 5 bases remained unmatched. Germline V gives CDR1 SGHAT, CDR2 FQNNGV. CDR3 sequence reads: CASRAIAGAYNEQFF. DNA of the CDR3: TGTGCCAGCAGAGCAATAGCGGGAGCCTACAATGAGCAGTTCTTC. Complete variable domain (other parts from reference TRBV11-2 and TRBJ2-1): EAGVAQSPRYKIIEKRQSVAFWCNPISGHATLYWYQQILGQGPKLLIQFQNNGVVDDSQLPKDRFSAERLKGVDSTLKIQPAKLEDSAVYLCASRAIAGAYNEQFFGPGTRLTVL.

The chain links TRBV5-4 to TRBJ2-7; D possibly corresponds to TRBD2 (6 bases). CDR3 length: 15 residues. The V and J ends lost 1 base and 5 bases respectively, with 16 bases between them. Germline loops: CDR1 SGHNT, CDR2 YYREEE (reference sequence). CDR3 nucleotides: TGTGCCAGCAGCTTGATGGGGGGAGATCACGACGAGCAGTACTTC. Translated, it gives CASSLMGGDHDEQYF.

The CDR3 reads CASSQVGTGGTDTQYF. CDR3 nucleotide sequence: TGCGCCAGCAGCCAAGTAGGGACAGGGGGTACAGATACGCAGTATTTT. The J gene is TRBJ2-3, the V gene TRBV4-1; 11 bases fit TRBD1. Trimming at V came to 1 base and at J to 3 bases, leaving 3 bases not matched to a gene. This CDR3 has 16 residues. Germline V gene data show CDR1 as MGHRA and CDR2 as YSYEKL.

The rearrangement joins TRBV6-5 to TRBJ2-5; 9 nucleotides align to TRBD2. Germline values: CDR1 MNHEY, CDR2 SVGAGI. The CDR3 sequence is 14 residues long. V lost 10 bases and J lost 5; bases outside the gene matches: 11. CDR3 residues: CATARGGASETQYF. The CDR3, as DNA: TGTGCCACCGCCCGCGGGGGGGCGTCGGAGACCCAGTACTTC.

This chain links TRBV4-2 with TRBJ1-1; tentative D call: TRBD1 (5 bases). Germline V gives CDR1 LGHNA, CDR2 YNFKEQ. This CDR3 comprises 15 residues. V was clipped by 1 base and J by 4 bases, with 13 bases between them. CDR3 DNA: TGTGCCAGCAGCCAAGTACCAGGGCAGCTCACTGAAGCTTTCTTT. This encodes CASSQVPGQLTEAFF.

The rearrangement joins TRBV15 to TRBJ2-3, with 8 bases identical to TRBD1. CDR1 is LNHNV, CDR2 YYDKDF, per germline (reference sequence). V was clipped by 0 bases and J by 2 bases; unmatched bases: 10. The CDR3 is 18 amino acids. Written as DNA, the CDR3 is TGTGCCACCAGCAGAGATCAACGGCAGGGGGCTTTCACAGATACGCAGTATTTT. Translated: CATSRDQRQGAFTDTQYF.

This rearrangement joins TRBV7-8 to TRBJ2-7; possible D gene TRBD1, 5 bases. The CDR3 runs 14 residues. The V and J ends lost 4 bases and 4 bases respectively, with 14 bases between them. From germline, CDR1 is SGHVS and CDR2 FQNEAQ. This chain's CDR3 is CASSSRTPEYEQYF. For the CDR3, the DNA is TGTGCCAGCAGCTCGCGGACACCCGAGTACGAGCAGTACTTC.

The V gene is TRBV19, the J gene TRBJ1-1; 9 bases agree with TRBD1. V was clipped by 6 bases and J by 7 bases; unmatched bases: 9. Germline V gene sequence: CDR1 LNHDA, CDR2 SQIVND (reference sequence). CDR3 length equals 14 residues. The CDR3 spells CASSVWTGEFEAFF. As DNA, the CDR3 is TGTGCCAGTAGCGTCTGGACAGGGGAGTTTGAAGCTTTCTTT.

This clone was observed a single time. CDR3 bases: TGCGCCAGCAGCTGGAGAGGTGTCAGGGGCGGTGGGGCCAACGTCCTGACTTTC. This codes for CASSWRGVRGGGANVLTF. The chain employs TRBV5-1 and TRBJ2-6; D perhaps matches TRBD1 (6 bases). Germline assignment: CDR1 SGHRS and CDR2 YFSETQ. CDR3 length: 18 amino acids. The V end lost 3 bases, the J end lost 3 bases, and 19 bases lay between the germline ends.

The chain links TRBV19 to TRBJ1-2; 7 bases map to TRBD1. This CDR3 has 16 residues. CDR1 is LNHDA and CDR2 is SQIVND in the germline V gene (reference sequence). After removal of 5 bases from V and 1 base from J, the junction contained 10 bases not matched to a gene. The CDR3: CASSLPDRELNYGYTF. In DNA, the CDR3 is TGTGCCAGTAGTCTCCCAGACAGGGAACTTAACTATGGCTACACCTTC. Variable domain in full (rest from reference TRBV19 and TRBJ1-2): DGGITQSPKYLFRKEGQNVTLSCEQNLNHDAMYWYRQDPGQGLRLIYYSQIVNDFQKGDIAEGYSVSREKKESFPLTVTSAQKNPTAFYLCASSLPDRELNYGYTFGSGTRLTVV.

The DNA of the CDR3 is TGTGCCAGCAGTTCCACAGGGGGTTCCGGAAACACCATATATTTT. This codes for CASSSTGGSGNTIYF. V gene TRBV6-5 combines with J gene TRBJ1-3; the match to TRBD1 covers 8 bases. V was pared by 4 bases and J by 4 bases, with 6 bases of the junction left unmatched. Germline assignment: CDR1 MNHEY and CDR2 SVGAGI. The CDR3 is 15 amino acids.

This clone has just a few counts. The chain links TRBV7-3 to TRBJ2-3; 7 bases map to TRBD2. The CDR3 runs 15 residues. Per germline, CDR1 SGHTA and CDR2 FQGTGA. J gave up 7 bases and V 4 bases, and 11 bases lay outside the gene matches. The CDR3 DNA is TGTGCCAGCAGCTCGGGGGGTACGGAGTCCCATACGCAGTATTTT. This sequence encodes CASSSGGTESHTQYF.

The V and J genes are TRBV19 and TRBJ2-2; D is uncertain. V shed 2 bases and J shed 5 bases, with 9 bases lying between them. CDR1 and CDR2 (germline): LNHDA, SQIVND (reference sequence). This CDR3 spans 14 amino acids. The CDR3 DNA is TGTGCCAGTAGTATATACTCTCGAACCGGGGAGCTGTTTTTT. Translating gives CASSIYSRTGELFF.